The clone carrying this TCR beta chain occurred a few times. Antigen specificity is unknown. The data are from a study of regulatory T cells in long-lasting Graves disease. The time point: persistent/refractory GD, antithyroid drugs over 5 years with positive TRAb. The TCR library was prepared using RNA isolated from PBMCs. Libraries of TCR beta came from iRepertoire HTBI primers plus Arm-PCR of CDR3 regions. TCRdb used MiXCR to reprocess the multiplex PCR reads, holding one entry per CDR3 protein. The sample contains about 450,000 distinct CDR3 sequences, 23% of which appear only once. The CDR3 runs 15 residues. Germline V gene lookup returns CDR1 SGHKS and CDR2 YYEKEE (reference sequence). Trimming removed 4 bases from V and 3 bases from J, with 17 bases in between. General study findings and limits: Patients whose Graves' disease persisted exhibited lower TCR diversity than those newly diagnosed.

The source material was peripheral blood mononuclear cells (PBMCs), sampled when the disease was refractory, from a patient treated with antithyroid drugs. This sequence originates from a female donor with Graves disease. The chain uses TRBV5-5 and TRBJ2-7; the D gene is possibly TRBD1 (6 bases). Written as DNA, the CDR3 is TGTGCCAGCAGCCATTCAAGGACACAGGGCTACGAGCAGTACTTC. Translating it yields CASSHSRTQGYEQYF.